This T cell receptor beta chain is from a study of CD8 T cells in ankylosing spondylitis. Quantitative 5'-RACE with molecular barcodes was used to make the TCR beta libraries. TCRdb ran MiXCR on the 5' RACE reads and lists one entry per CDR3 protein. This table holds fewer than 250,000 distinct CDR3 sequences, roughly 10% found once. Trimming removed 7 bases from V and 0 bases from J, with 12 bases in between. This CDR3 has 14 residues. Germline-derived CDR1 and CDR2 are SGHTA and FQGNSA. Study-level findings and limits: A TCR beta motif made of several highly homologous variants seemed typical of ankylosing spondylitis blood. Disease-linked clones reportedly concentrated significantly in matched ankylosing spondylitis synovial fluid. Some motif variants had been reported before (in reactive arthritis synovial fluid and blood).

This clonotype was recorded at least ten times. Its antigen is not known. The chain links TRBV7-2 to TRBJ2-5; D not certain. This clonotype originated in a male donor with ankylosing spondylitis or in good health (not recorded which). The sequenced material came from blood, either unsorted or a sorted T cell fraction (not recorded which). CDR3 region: CASTISGHQETQYF. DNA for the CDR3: TGTGCCAGCACCATATCCGGACACCAAGAGACCCAGTACTTC.